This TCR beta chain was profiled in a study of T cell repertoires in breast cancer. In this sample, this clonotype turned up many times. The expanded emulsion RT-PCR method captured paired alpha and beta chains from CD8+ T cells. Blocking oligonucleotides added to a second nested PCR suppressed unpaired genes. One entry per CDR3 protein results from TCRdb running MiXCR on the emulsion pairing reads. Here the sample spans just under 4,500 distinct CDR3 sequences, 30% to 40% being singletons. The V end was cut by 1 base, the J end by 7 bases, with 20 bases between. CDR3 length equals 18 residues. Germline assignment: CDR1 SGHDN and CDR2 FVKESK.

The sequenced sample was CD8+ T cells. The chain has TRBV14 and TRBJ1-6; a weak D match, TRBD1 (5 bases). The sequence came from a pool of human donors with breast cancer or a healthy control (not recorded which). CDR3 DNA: TGTGCCAGCAGCCAAGCCCCGGTATTAGGACATCAAAATTCACCCCTCCACTTT. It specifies CASSQAPVLGHQNSPLHF.